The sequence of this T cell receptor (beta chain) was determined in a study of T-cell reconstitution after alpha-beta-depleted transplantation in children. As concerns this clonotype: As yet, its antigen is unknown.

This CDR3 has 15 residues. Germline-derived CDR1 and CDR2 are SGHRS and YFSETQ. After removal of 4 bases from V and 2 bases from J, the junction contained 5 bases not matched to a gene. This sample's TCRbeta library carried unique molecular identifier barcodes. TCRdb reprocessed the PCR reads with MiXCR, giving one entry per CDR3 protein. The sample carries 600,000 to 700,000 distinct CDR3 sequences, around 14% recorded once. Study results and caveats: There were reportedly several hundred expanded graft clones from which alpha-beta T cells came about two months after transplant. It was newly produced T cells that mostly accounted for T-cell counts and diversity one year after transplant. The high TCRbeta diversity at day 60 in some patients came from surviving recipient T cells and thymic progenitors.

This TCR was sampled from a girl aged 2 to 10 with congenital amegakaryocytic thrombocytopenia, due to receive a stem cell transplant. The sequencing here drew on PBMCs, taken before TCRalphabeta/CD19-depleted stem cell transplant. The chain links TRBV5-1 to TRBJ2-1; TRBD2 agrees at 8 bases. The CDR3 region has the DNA TGCGCCAGCAGCGAAACGACTAGCGCCTACAATGAGCAGTTCTTC. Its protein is CASSETTSAYNEQFF.